This T cell receptor (beta chain) was found in a study of identical twins. MiXCR, applied by TCRdb to the 5' RACE reads, yields one record per CDR3 protein. The table records 600,000 to 800,000 distinct CDR3 sequences, less than 25% of them present only once. The CDR3 contains 15 residues. Trimming removed 10 bases from V and 4 bases from J; junction bases left unmatched: 14. Germline CDR1 and CDR2: ENHRY and SYGVKD. This sample was shared with a second study, whose subject was T cells expressing NK-cell markers.

The chain carries TRBV10-3 and TRBJ2-5; TRBD2 agrees at 8 bases. The sequence was collected from a woman aged 18-29 years in good health. Input material: PBMCs. The DNA for the CDR3 is TGTGCCACTACGACCGGGACTAGGGAGGGAGAGACCCAGTACTTC. Translated, it gives CATTTGTREGETQYF.